This is a list of T cell receptor beta chains from one sample in a study of cytomegalovirus exposure and HLA in healthy donors. The data were produced by immunoSEQ multiplex PCR, yet TCRdb's version contains in-frame clones alone and is incomplete. The repertoire holds approximately 69,000 clones, with 60% to 75% as singletons. Sequencing used PBMCs. All receptors derive from a man aged 35 to 55 in good health and CMV-seropositive. Both conserved end residues are part of each CDR3. The D gene is left open where the match is weak. Clone size is shown for a subset of rows, as once, few, many or a class of expanded clone.

length,J,size,D,V,CDR3,DNA
15,TRBJ2-3,once,TRBD2,TRBV2,CASSPGRRGTDTQYF,TGTGCCAGCAGCCCTGGGCGGCGGGGGACAGATACGCAGTATTTT
12,TRBJ2-7,.,.,TRBV5-6,CASSKDTYEQYF,TGTGCCAGCAGCAAGGACACCTACGAGCAGTACTTC
12,TRBJ2-7,.,.,TRBV7-2,CASSLVSDEQYF,TGTGCCAGCAGCTTAGTGAGCGACGAGCAGTACTTC
19,TRBJ2-6,.,TRBD1,TRBV6-1,CASSEDTRGTGSGANVLTF,TGTGCCAGCAGTGAAGATACGCGCGGGACAGGGTCTGGGGCCAACGTCCTGACTTTC
14,TRBJ2-5,.,.,TRBV13,CASSLGYSQETQYF,TGTGCCAGCAGCTTAGGGTATAGCCAAGAGACCCAGTACTTC
14,TRBJ2-7,.,TRBD2,TRBV7-2,CASSFIAGTYEQYF,TGTGCCAGCAGTTTTATAGCGGGGACCTACGAGCAGTACTTC
17,TRBJ1-2,.,.,TRBV27,CASSFTRNSIVNYGYTF,TGTGCCAGCAGTTTTACACGGAACAGTATAGTTAACTATGGCTACACCTTC
13,TRBJ2-7,.,TRBD2,TRBV19,CASSYSGGYEQYF,TGTGCCAGTAGTTACAGCGGGGGATACGAGCAGTACTTC
11,TRBJ1-4,.,.,TRBV19,CASSSGKLLFF,TGTGCCAGTAGCTCAGGGAAGTTACTGTTTTTT
13,TRBJ2-3,.,.,TRBV11-1,CASSYRVADTQYF,TGTGCCAGCAGCTACAGGGTGGCAGATACGCAGTATTTT
15,TRBJ2-5,.,.,TRBV11-3,CASSLISSTKETQYF,TGTGCCAGCAGCTTAATTTCCTCGACTAAAGAGACCCAGTACTTC
16,TRBJ2-2,few,TRBD1,TRBV18,CASSPRTGEITGELFF,TGTGCCAGCTCACCGAGGACAGGGGAGATCACCGGGGAGCTGTTTTTT
13,TRBJ2-7,.,TRBD1,TRBV19,CASSPGTDYEQYF,TGTGCCAGTAGTCCCGGGACAGATTACGAGCAGTACTTC
14,TRBJ1-4,once,TRBD1,TRBV5-6,CASSLRQGGEKLFF,TGTGCCAGCAGCTTAAGACAGGGAGGTGAAAAACTGTTTTTT
12,TRBJ1-1,few,TRBD1,TRBV6-1,CASSEGDRKAFF,TGTGCCAGCAGTGAAGGGGACAGAAAGGCTTTCTTT
15,TRBJ1-6,.,.,TRBV27,CASSSGVQVNSPLHF,TGTGCCAGCAGTTCAGGGGTACAGGTAAATTCACCCCTCCACTTT
15,TRBJ2-7,.,TRBD2,TRBV6-5,CASSYSPGLVSEQYF,TGTGCCAGCAGTTACTCGCCGGGACTAGTCTCCGAGCAGTACTTC
14,TRBJ2-1,.,TRBD2,TRBV19,CASSWRGVWNEQFF,TGTGCCAGTAGTTGGCGGGGGGTCTGGAATGAGCAGTTCTTC
15,TRBJ1-4,few,.,TRBV7-9,CASSRSEMANEKLFF,TGTGCCAGCAGCCGTTCGGAGATGGCTAATGAAAAACTGTTTTTT
15,TRBJ2-7,.,.,TRBV5-1,CASSLRTGWSYEQYF,TGCGCCAGCAGCTTGCGTACAGGGTGGTCCTACGAGCAGTACTTC
17,TRBJ1-1,.,TRBD1,TRBV10-3,CAISEWGQGGRGTEAFF,TGTGCCATCAGTGAGTGGGGACAGGGCGGCCGGGGCACTGAAGCTTTCTTT
13,TRBJ1-1,.,.,TRBV7-2,CASSRRTDTEAFF,TGTGCCAGCAGCCGAAGAACTGACACTGAAGCTTTCTTT
15,TRBJ2-5,.,TRBD2,TRBV5-1,CASSSEGTSGATQYF,TGCGCCAGCAGCTCAGAAGGTACTAGCGGGGCGACCCAGTACTTC
14,TRBJ1-2,.,.,TRBV6-1,CASREQGWDYGYTF,TGTGCCAGCAGAGAACAGGGTTGGGACTATGGCTACACCTTC
18,TRBJ1-5,.,.,TRBV23-1,CASSQSMGCLYSNQPQHF,TGCGCCAGCAGTCAATCCATGGGCTGTCTCTATAGCAATCAGCCCCAGCATTTT
15,TRBJ2-3,once,.,TRBV7-2,CASSRRTLAADTQYF,TGTGCCAGCAGCCGAAGGACCTTAGCGGCAGATACGCAGTATTTT
13,TRBJ1-2,.,.,TRBV5-4,CASSLNQFYGYTF,TGTGCCAGCAGCTTAAATCAATTCTATGGCTACACCTTC
16,TRBJ1-3,.,.,TRBV4-1,CASSQEQSHSGNTIYF,TGCGCCAGCAGCCAAGAACAGTCCCACTCTGGAAACACCATATATTTT
17,TRBJ2-7,many,TRBD2,TRBV13,CASSLGGGSASSYEQYF,TGTGCCAGCAGCTTAGGGGGCGGGAGTGCGAGCTCCTACGAGCAGTACTTC
13,TRBJ2-4,.,TRBD1,TRBV30,CAWSPRTGDIQYF,TGTGCCTGGAGTCCCCGGACAGGGGACATTCAGTACTTC
16,TRBJ2-2,.,TRBD2,TRBV6-1,CASSGGLAGLTGELFF,TGTGCCAGCAGTGGCGGACTAGCGGGGCTCACCGGGGAGCTGTTTTTT
14,TRBJ1-2,.,.,TRBV5-1,CASSLTSGSYGYTF,TGCGCCAGCAGCTTGACTTCAGGGTCCTATGGCTACACCTTC
18,TRBJ2-7,.,TRBD1,TRBV28,CASSAPGTGGSSSYEQYF,TGTGCCAGCAGTGCGCCCGGGACAGGGGGCTCCAGCTCCTACGAGCAGTACTTC
15,TRBJ1-1,few,.,TRBV7-9,CASSLAIPGVGEAFF,TGTGCCAGCAGCTTAGCTATCCCAGGGGTGGGTGAAGCTTTCTTT
18,TRBJ1-2,.,TRBD1,TRBV28,CASSLIVTRDRVDYGYTF,TGTGCCAGCAGTCTAATCGTGACCCGGGACAGGGTGGACTATGGCTACACCTTC
15,TRBJ2-5,.,TRBD1,TRBV5-1,CASSFTGQGGETQYF,TGCGCCAGCAGCTTCACGGGACAGGGAGGAGAGACCCAGTACTTC
15,TRBJ1-5,.,.,TRBV4-2,CASSQDGVGNQPQHF,TGTGCCAGCAGCCAAGACGGAGTCGGCAATCAGCCCCAGCATTTT
15,TRBJ2-5,.,TRBD1,TRBV5-5,CASSLWLTGMETQYF,TGTGCCAGCAGCTTGTGGTTGACAGGGATGGAGACCCAGTACTTC
14,TRBJ2-7,once,TRBD1,TRBV30,CAWAGQGITYEQYF,TGTGCCTGGGCGGGACAGGGGATCACCTACGAGCAGTACTTC
13,TRBJ1-6,.,TRBD1,TRBV14,CASSRDRGSPLHF,TGTGCCAGCAGCCGGGACAGGGGTTCACCCCTCCACTTT
18,TRBJ1-1,.,.,TRBV5-1,CASSLTSSGPAWGTEAFF,TGCGCCAGCTCTCTAACGTCGTCAGGGCCCGCCTGGGGCACTGAAGCTTTCTTT
13,TRBJ1-1,.,.,TRBV7-3,CASSLNGGTEAFF,TGTGCCAGCAGCTTAAACGGGGGCACTGAAGCTTTCTTT
14,TRBJ2-3,.,.,TRBV28,CASSYRDRTDTQYF,TGTGCCAGCAGTTACAGGGATCGGACAGATACGCAGTATTTT
17,TRBJ2-5,.,TRBD2,TRBV28,CASSFPGLAGGQETQYF,TGTGCCAGCAGTTTTCCGGGACTAGCGGGGGGGCAAGAGACCCAGTACTTC
15,TRBJ1-2,.,TRBD1,TRBV9,CASSEFPGQGYGYTF,TGTGCCAGCAGCGAATTTCCGGGACAGGGCTATGGCTACACCTTC
14,TRBJ1-4,.,.,TRBV19,CASFNTGSDEKLFF,TGTGCCAGTTTCAACACAGGGTCGGATGAAAAACTGTTTTTT